These 22 T cell receptor beta chains were sequenced from one sample in a study of cytomegalovirus exposure and HLA in healthy donors. Sequencing was performed with immunoSEQ multiplex PCR; in TCRdb, only in-frame clones are kept and a portion is missing. In the table there are around 100,000 clones, about 85% of which are singletons. The specimen sequenced was PBMCs. The receptors were gathered from a man between 18 and 35 years old in good health and CMV-seropositive.

This sequence joins TRBV5-1 and TRBJ2-1, with 7 bases aligning to TRBD1. V lost 0 bases to trimming and J lost 9 bases; unmatched junction nucleotides: 3. The length of the CDR3 is 13 residues. CDR1 is SGHRS and CDR2 is YFSETQ in the germline V gene. DNA of the CDR3: TGCGCCAGCAGCTTGGAGGGGGCGGGTGAGCAGTTCTTC. Protein product: CASSLEGAGEQFF.

The chain is built from TRBV2 and TRBJ2-1; 8 positions agree with TRBD2. Trimming took 7 bases from V and 8 from J; bases not matched to a gene: 10. The CDR3 runs to 14 residues. Germline V gene sequence: CDR1 SNHLY, CDR2 FYNNEI. The CDR3: CASKYAGGGDEQFF. In DNA, the CDR3 is TGTGCCAGCAAATACGCGGGAGGCGGCGATGAGCAGTTCTTC.

The J gene is TRBJ2-3, the V gene TRBV19; 9 nucleotides match TRBD1. Trimming removed 8 bases from V and 8 bases from J; junction bases left unmatched: 11. The length of the CDR3 is 14 residues. CDR1 LNHDA and CDR2 SQIVND come from the germline V gene (reference sequence). The CDR3 reads CASSMGQGRGTQYF. The CDR3 DNA is TGTGCCAGTTCGATGGGACAGGGTAGGGGTACGCAGTATTTT.

The J gene is TRBJ1-1, the V gene TRBV4-1; the D is unclear. Germline-derived CDR1 and CDR2 are MGHRA and YSYEKL. Trimming left V 1 base short and J 6 bases short, with 21 bases between. The CDR3 runs to 17 residues. The CDR3 spells CASSQGFVILGLPEAFF. In DNA, the CDR3 is TGCGCCAGCAGCCAAGGTTTCGTCATTTTGGGCCTTCCTGAAGCTTTCTTT.

V and J are TRBV15 and TRBJ2-7; weak D call: TRBD1 (6 bases). CDR3 size: 14 residues. Germline V gene data show CDR1 as LNHNV and CDR2 as YYDKDF (reference sequence). V lost 5 bases and J lost 4, with 15 bases in between. Here the CDR3 DNA reads TGTGCCACCAGCCTCAGGGGCCTAGGATACGAGCAGTACTTC. Protein: CATSLRGLGYEQYF.

This clone was found a few times. The V gene is TRBV4-1, the J gene TRBJ2-1; tentative D call: TRBD1 (6 bases). The CDR3 covers 13 residues. In germline, CDR1 is MGHRA, CDR2 YSYEKL. Trimming removed 3 bases at V and 6 bases at J, with 9 bases between. CDR3 DNA sequence: TGCGCCAGCAGCCATGACAGGTCCAATGAGCAGTTCTTC. It encodes CASSHDRSNEQFF.

The chain links TRBV6-1 to TRBJ1-1; no clear D gene. The CDR3 spans 16 residues. Per the germline V gene, CDR1 is MNHNS and CDR2 is SASEGT. V was clipped by 2 bases and J by 4 bases, with 17 bases between them. The CDR3: CASSELQEVLGTEAFF. As DNA, the CDR3 is TGTGCCAGCAGTGAACTCCAGGAGGTACTTGGCACTGAAGCTTTCTTT.

This sequence joins TRBV6-6 and TRBJ1-3; D uncertain. CDR3 size: 13 residues. Trimming took off 8 bases at V and 2 bases at J, with 10 bases between the two ends. The V gene's germline CDR1 is MNHNY and CDR2 SVGAGI (reference sequence). CDR3 coding DNA: TGTGCCAGCTCCCCCCCCACTGGAAACACCATATATTTT. Its protein is CASSPPTGNTIYF.

V is TRBV6-1 and J is TRBJ2-7, with 8 bases aligning to TRBD1. The CDR3 is 15 amino acids. Germline V CDR1 and CDR2: MNHNS, SASEGT. V gave up 2 bases and J gave up 6 bases; unmatched junction bases: 9. The CDR3 loop reads CASSESGTGSTEQYF. The CDR3 DNA follows: TGTGCCAGCAGTGAATCAGGGACAGGATCAACCGAGCAGTACTTC.

The rearrangement uses TRBV15 and TRBJ2-2; 7 bases line up with TRBD1. CDR3 size: 15 residues. Germline assignment: CDR1 LNHNV and CDR2 YYDKDF (reference sequence). The J segment lost 4 bases and the V segment lost 5 bases, leaving 7 bases of the junction unmatched. The CDR3 here is CATSAIDRATGELFF. CDR3 coding DNA: TGTGCCACCAGCGCAATAGACAGGGCCACCGGGGAGCTGTTTTTT.

This chain uses TRBV6-5 with TRBJ1-4, with unresolved D. CDR3 length: 14 residues. From germline, CDR1 is MNHEY and CDR2 SVGAGI. Trimming cost V 6 bases and J 0 bases, with 8 bases left between them. DNA for the CDR3: TGTGCCAGCAGCCCCTCCGCAACTAATGAAAAACTGTTTTTT. This sequence encodes CASSPSATNEKLFF.

The CDR3 here is CASSTAASGYNEQFF. DNA for the CDR3: TGTGCCAGCAGTACCGCGGCTAGCGGCTACAATGAGCAGTTCTTC. This chain joins TRBV28 and TRBJ2-1, with TRBD2 matching over 7 bases. The V gene end was trimmed by 5 bases and the J gene end by 3 bases; junction bases not matched to a gene: 7. There are 15 residues in the CDR3. Per the germline V gene, CDR1 is MDHEN and CDR2 is SYDVKM.

This chain uses TRBV5-6 with TRBJ2-5; perhaps TRBD2 as D (5 bases). Germline V gives CDR1 SGHDT, CDR2 YYEEEE. The CDR3 is 13 residues long. The ends were cut back, 2 bases at V and 2 bases at J, with 7 bases in the middle. CDR3 sequence: CASSLSGQETQYF. In DNA, the CDR3 is TGTGCCAGCAGCTTATCGGGACAAGAGACCCAGTACTTC.

This chain uses TRBV13 with TRBJ2-3, with 7 bases that match TRBD1. There are 21 residues in the CDR3. Trimming took 6 bases from V and 0 from J; bases not matched to a gene: 24. Looked up from germline, CDR1 is PRHDT and CDR2 is FYEKMQ (reference sequence). CDR3 nucleotides: TGTGCCAGCAGTCTGACTCTACCTACCCGGGACAGACCTTCGAGCACAGATACGCAGTATTTT. Translated, it gives CASSLTLPTRDRPSSTDTQYF.

This sequence joins TRBV29-1 and TRBJ2-3; 10 bases are shared with TRBD2. CDR1 is SQVTM, CDR2 ANQGSEA, per germline. V lost 2 bases and J lost 6; bases outside the gene matches: 5. This CDR3 is 14 amino acids long. The CDR3, as DNA: TGCAGCGTTGAAAGGGGGACTAGCGTGGATACGCAGTATTTT. Encoded protein: CSVERGTSVDTQYF.

The chain combines TRBV5-8 with TRBJ2-2; possibly TRBD2 for D (8 bases). Germline V CDR1 and CDR2: SGHTS, YDEGEE. This CDR3 contains 15 residues. Trimming took off 3 bases at V and 8 bases at J, with 17 bases between the two ends. The chain's CDR3 is CASSYSGTDLGELFF. CDR3 DNA: TGTGCCAGCAGCTATAGCGGGACAGACCTGGGGGAGCTGTTTTTT.

This clone was recorded only once. V gene TRBV6-1 combines with J gene TRBJ2-7; TRBD1 might be the D (5 bases). Trimming stripped 8 bases from V and 0 bases from J, with 17 bases between. The CDR3 contains 15 residues. Germline-derived CDR1 and CDR2 are MNHNS and SASEGT. The CDR3 protein is CASSRTTGFSYEQYV. Written as DNA, the CDR3 is TGTGCCAGCTCAAGAACCACAGGATTCTCCTACGAGCAGTACGTC.

The chain joins TRBV28 to TRBJ2-5; TRBD2 agrees at 12 bases. The CDR3 runs to 16 residues. The junction had 5 bases not matched to a gene; V was cut back by 2 bases and J by 4 bases. Germline CDR1 reads MDHEN; CDR2 reads SYDVKM. CDR3 bases: TGTGCCAGCAGTTTACCAGGACTAGCGGGACTAGAGACCCAGTACTTC. It yields the protein CASSLPGLAGLETQYF. The whole variable domain, filled in from reference TRBV28 and TRBJ2-5, reads DVKVTQSSRYLVKRTGEKVFLECVQDMDHENMFWYRQDPGLGLRLIYFSYDVKMKEKGDIPEGYSVSREKKERFSLILESASTNQTSMYLCASSLPGLAGLETQYFGPGTRLLVL.

This chain connects TRBV25-1 to TRBJ1-4; D is perhaps TRBD1 (6 bases). Trimming took 4 bases from V and 5 from J, leaving 14 bases between them. Germline V CDR1 and CDR2: MGHDK, SYGVNS. The CDR3 is 15 residues long. CDR3 coding DNA: TGTGCCAGCAGTGCTGGACAGTTCACGAATGAAAAACTGTTTTTT. The encoded protein is CASSAGQFTNEKLFF.

This clone came up once. The chain recombines TRBV6-1 with TRBJ2-1; 15 positions agree with TRBD2. The V gene end was trimmed by 6 bases and the J gene end by 9 bases; junction bases not matched to a gene: 6. The CDR3 totals 15 residues. Germline loops: CDR1 MNHNS, CDR2 SASEGT. In DNA form, the CDR3 reads TGTGCCAGCAGCGGACTAGCGGGAGGGTCTCGTGAGCAGTTCTTC. Translation: CASSGLAGGSREQFF.

This clone was found a few times. The rearrangement uses TRBV28 and TRBJ2-6; perhaps TRBD1 as D (5 bases). Germline loops: CDR1 MDHEN, CDR2 SYDVKM. This CDR3 comprises 17 residues. Trimming left V 5 bases short and J 3 bases short, with 17 bases between. The CDR3 spells CASSITGVLDGANVLTF. CDR3 coding DNA: TGTGCCAGCAGTATCACAGGTGTTCTTGATGGGGCCAACGTCCTGACTTTC. Supplemented by reference TRBV28 and TRBJ2-6, the full variable domain reads DVKVTQSSRYLVKRTGEKVFLECVQDMDHENMFWYRQDPGLGLRLIYFSYDVKMKEKGDIPEGYSVSREKKERFSLILESASTNQTSMYLCASSITGVLDGANVLTFGAGSRLTVL.

This chain links TRBV10-3 with TRBJ2-7; 7 nucleotides align to TRBD1. Germline V gene lookup returns CDR1 ENHRY and CDR2 SYGVKD. This CDR3 spans 12 amino acids. V was pared by 10 bases and J by 2 bases, with 5 bases of the junction left unmatched. CDR3 nucleotides: TGTGCCACCGGGGACAGAGCCTACGAGCAGTACGTC. The encoded protein is CATGDRAYEQYV.